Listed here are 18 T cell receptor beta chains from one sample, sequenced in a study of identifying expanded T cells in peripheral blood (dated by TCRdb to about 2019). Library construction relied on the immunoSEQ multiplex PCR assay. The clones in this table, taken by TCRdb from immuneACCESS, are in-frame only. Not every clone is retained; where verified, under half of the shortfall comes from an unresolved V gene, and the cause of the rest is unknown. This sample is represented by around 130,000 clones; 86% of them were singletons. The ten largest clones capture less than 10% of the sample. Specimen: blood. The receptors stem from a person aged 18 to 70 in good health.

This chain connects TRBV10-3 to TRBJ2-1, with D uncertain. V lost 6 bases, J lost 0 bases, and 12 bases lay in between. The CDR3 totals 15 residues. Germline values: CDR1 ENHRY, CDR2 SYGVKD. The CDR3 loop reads CAIRSDESSYNEQFF. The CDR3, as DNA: TGTGCCATCAGATCGGACGAAAGCTCCTACAATGAGCAGTTCTTC.

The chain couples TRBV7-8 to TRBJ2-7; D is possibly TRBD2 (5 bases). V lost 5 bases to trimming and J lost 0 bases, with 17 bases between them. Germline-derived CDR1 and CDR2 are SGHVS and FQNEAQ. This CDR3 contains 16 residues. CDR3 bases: TGTGCCAGCAGCCTGCGGGTTTCGGGCTTCTCCTACGAGCAGTACTTC. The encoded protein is CASSLRVSGFSYEQYF.

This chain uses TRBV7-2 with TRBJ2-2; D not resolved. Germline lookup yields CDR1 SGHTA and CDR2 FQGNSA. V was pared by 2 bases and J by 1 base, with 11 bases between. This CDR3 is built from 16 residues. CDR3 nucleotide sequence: TGTGCCAGCAGCTTAAGACCGCGCGGGAACACCGGGGAGCTGTTTTTT. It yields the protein CASSLRPRGNTGELFF.

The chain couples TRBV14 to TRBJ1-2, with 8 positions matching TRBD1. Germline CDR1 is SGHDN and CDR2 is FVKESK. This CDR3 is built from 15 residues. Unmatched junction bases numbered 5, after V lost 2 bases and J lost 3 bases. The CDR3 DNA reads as TGTGCCAGCAGCCAATTTACAGGGGGATACTATGGCTACACCTTC. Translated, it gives CASSQFTGGYYGYTF.

The CDR3 loop reads CASSLTGNSGANVLTF. In DNA form, the CDR3 reads TGTGCCAGCAGCCTGACAGGGAACTCCGGGGCCAACGTCCTGACTTTC. This chain uses TRBV7-3 with TRBJ2-6; 7 nucleotides line up with TRBD1. Trimming took 5 bases from V and 4 from J; bases not matched to a gene: 8. Germline values: CDR1 SGHTA, CDR2 FQGTGA. The CDR3 has 16 amino acids.

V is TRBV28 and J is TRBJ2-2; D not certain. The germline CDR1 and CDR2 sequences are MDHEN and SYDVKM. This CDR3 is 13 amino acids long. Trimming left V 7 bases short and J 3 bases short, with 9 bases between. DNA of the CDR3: TGTGCCAGCACCCAAAGCGACACCGGGGAGCTGTTTTTT. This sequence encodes CASTQSDTGELFF.

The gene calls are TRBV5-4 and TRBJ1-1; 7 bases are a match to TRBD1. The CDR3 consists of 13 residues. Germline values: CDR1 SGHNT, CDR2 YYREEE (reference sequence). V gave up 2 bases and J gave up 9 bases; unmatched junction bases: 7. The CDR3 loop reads CASSFRDRPKAFF. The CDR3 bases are TGTGCCAGCAGCTTCCGGGACAGACCGAAAGCTTTCTTT. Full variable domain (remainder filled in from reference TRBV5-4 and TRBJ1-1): ETGVTQSPTHLIKTRGQQVTLRCSSQSGHNTVSWYQQALGQGPQFIFQYYREEENGRGNFPPRFSGLQFPNYSSELNVNALELDDSALYLCASSFRDRPKAFFGQGTRLTVV.

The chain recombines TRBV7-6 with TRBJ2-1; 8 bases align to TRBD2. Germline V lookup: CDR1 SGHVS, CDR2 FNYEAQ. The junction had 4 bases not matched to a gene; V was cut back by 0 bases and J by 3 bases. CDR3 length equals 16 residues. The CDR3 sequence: CASSLAREVGYNEQFF. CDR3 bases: TGTGCCAGCAGCTTAGCGCGGGAGGTCGGCTACAATGAGCAGTTCTTC.

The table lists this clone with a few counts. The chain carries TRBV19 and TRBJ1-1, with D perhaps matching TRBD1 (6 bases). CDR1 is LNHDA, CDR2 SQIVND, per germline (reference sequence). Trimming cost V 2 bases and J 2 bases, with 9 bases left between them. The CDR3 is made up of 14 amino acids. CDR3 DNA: TGTGCCAGTAGTATACAGGGACACAACACTGAAGCTTTCTTT. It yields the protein CASSIQGHNTEAFF.

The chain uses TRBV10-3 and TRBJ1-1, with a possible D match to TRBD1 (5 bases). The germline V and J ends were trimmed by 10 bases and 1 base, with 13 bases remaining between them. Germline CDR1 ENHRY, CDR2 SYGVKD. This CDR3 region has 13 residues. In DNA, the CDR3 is TGTGCCACCGCCCGACAGAAGAACACTGAAGCTTTCTTT. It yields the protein CATARQKNTEAFF.

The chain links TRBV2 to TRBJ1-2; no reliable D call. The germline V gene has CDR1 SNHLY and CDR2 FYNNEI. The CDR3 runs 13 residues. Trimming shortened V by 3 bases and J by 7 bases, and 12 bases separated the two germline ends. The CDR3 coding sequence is TGTGCCAGCAGTGAGAATGGGTTAAGTGGCTACACCTTC. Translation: CASSENGLSGYTF.

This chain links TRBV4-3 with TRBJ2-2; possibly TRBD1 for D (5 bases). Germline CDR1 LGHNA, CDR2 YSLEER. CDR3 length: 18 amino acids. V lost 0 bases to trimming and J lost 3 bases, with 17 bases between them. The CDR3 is CASSQETLAGKDTGELFF. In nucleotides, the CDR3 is TGCGCCAGCAGCCAAGAGACGCTGGCAGGGAAGGACACCGGGGAGCTGTTTTTT.

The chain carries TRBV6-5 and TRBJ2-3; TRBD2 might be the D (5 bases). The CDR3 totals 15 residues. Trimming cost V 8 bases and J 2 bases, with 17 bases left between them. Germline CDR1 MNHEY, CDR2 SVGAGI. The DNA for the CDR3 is TGTGCCAGCGGCCGTGACCGGGAAAACACAGATACGCAGTATTTT. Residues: CASGRDRENTDTQYF.

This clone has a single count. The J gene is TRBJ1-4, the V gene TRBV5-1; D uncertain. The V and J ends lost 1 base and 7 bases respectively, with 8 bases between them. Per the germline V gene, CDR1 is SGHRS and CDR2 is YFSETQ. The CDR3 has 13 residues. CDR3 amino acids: CASSLLRPEKLFF. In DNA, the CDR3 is TGCGCCAGCAGCTTGCTACGTCCTGAAAAACTGTTTTTT.

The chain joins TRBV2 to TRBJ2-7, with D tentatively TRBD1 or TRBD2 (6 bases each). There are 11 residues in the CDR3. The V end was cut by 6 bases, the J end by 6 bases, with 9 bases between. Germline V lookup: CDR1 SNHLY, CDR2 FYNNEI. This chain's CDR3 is CASRQGLEQYF. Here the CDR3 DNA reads TGTGCCAGCAGACAGGGACTCGAGCAGTACTTC. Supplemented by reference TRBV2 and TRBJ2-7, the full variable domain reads EPEVTQTPSHQVTQMGQEVILRCVPISNHLYFYWYRQILGQKVEFLVSFYNNEISEKSEIFDDQFSVERPDGSNFTLKIRSTKLEDSAMYFCASRQGLEQYFGPGTRLTVT.

CDR3 sequence reads: CASSLGLRGNEQFF. For the CDR3, the DNA is TGTGCCAGCAGCTTAGGCCTGCGTGGGAATGAGCAGTTCTTC. The genes are TRBV5-4 and TRBJ2-1; D unclear. CDR1 is SGHNT, CDR2 YYREEE, per germline (reference sequence). Trimming took off 2 bases at V and 7 bases at J, with 13 bases between the two ends. The CDR3 runs 14 residues.

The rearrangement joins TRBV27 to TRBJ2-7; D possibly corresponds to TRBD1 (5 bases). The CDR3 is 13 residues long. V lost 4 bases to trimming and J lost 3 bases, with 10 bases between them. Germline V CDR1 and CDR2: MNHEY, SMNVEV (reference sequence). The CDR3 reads CASSYKGNYEQYF. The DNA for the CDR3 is TGTGCCAGCAGTTATAAGGGGAACTACGAGCAGTACTTC.

The DNA for the CDR3 is TGTGCCAGCAGCCATCGAATAGCGGGAAGGAACGAGCAGTACTTC. The encoded protein is CASSHRIAGRNEQYF. V is TRBV7-6 and J is TRBJ2-7; 8 bases align to TRBD2. Trimming at V came to 5 bases and at J to 5 bases, leaving 11 bases not matched to a gene. Germline lookup yields CDR1 SGHVS and CDR2 FNYEAQ. This CDR3 is 15 amino acids long.